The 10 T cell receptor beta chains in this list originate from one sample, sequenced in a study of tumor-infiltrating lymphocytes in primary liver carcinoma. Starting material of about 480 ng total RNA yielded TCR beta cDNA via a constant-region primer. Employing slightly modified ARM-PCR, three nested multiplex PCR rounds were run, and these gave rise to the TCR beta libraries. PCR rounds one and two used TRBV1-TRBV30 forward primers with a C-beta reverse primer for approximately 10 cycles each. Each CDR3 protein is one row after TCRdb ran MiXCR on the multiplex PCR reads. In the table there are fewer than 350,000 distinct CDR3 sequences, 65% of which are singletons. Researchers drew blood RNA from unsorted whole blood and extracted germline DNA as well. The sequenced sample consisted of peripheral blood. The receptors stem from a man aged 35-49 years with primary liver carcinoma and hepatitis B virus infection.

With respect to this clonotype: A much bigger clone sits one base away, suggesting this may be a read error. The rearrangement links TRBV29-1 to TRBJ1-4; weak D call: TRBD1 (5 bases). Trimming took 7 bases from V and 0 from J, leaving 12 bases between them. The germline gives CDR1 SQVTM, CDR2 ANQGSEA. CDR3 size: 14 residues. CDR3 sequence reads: CSARDRATNEKLFF. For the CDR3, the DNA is TGCAGCGCTAGAGACAGAGCAACTAATGAAAAACTGTTTTTT.

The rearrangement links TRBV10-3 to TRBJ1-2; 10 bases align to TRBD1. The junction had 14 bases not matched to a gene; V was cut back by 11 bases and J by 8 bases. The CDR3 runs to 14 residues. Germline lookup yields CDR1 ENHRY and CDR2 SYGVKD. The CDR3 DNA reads TGTGCCGCCCGGAGACAGGGGGCATCAAGGGGCTACACCTTC. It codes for CAARRQGASRGYTF.

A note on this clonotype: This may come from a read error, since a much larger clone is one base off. In DNA, the CDR3 is TGTGCCAGCAGCCGCGGGACTAGCGGGAAACGGGATGAGCAGTTCTTC. It encodes CASSRGTSGKRDEQFF. The genes are TRBV5-6 and TRBJ2-1, with 13 bases matching TRBD2. V shed 4 bases, J shed 8 bases, and the junction held 9 bases outside the gene matches. The CDR3 is made up of 16 amino acids. Germline V gives CDR1 SGHDT, CDR2 YYEEEE.

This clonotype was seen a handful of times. The CDR3 nucleotides are TGTGCCACCAGTGAACAGGGGGCAAGCGGGGAGCTGTTTTTT. Translation gives CATSEQGASGELFF. The J gene is TRBJ2-2, the V gene TRBV24-1; 9 bases are a match to TRBD1. The germline CDR1 and CDR2 sequences are KGHDR and SFDVKD. The CDR3 loop spans 14 amino acids. V dropped 4 bases and J dropped 7; count of bases not matched to a gene: 3.

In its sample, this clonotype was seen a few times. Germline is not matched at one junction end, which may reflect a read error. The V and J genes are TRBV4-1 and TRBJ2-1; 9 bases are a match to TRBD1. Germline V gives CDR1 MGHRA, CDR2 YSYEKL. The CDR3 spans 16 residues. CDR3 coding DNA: TGCGCCAACAGCCAGGCCGGGACAGGGAATTACAATGAGCAGTTCTTC. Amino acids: CANSQAGTGNYNEQFF.

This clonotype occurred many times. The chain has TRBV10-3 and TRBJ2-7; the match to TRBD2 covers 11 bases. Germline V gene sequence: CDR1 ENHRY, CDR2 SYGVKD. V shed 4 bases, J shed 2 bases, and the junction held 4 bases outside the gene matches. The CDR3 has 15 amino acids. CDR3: CAISVGTSGTYEQYF. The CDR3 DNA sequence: TGTGCCATCAGTGTCGGGACTAGCGGAACCTACGAGCAGTACTTC.

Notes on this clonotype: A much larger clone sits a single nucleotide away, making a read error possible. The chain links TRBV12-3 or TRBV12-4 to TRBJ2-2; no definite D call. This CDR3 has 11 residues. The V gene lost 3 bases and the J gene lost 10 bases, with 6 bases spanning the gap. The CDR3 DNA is TGTGCCAGCAGTTTTGCCGTGGAGCTGTTTTTT. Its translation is CASSFAVELFF.

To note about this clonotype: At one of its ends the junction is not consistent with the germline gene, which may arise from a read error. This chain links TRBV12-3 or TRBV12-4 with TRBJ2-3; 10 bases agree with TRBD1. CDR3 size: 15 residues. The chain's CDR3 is CASRPGQGSADAQYF. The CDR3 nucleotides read TGTGCCAGCAGACCGGGACAGGGGAGCGCAGATGCGCAATATTTT.

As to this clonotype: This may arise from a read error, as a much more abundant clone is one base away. CDR3 residues: CASSQDRWAQYNEQFF. The CDR3 DNA is TGCGCCAGCAGCCAAGATAGGTGGGCCCAATACAATGAGCAGTTCTTC. The V call is TRBV4-2, the J call TRBJ2-1, with unresolved D. The CDR3 runs 16 residues. From germline, CDR1 is LGHNA and CDR2 YNFKEQ.

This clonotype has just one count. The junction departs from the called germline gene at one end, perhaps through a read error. For the CDR3, the DNA is TGCAGCGTTCTGGTAAAAGGGTTCGTGAACTATGTCTACACCTTC. Amino acid sequence: CSVLVKGFVNYVYTF. The genes are TRBV29-1 and TRBJ1-2, with D uncertain. From germline, CDR1 is SQVTM and CDR2 ANQGSEA. The CDR3 runs 15 residues.